A single sample gave rise to the 14 T cell receptor beta chains below, sequenced in a study of shared clonotypes between healthy human individuals. TCRdb's table, derived via immunoSEQ multiplex PCR, lists solely in-frame clones and lacks some. Among around 2,000,000 clones listed, roughly 94% were seen once. The naive CD8 fraction comprised CD45RO-negative cells positively selected for CCR7 and excluded terminally differentiated effector memory CD45RA+ cells. The specimen was naive CD8+ T cells sorted from blood. These receptors originate from a man younger than 35 in good health.

The gene calls are TRBV5-1 and TRBJ1-1; 8 bases are a match to TRBD1. The CDR3 runs 16 residues. Germline V gives CDR1 SGHRS, CDR2 YFSETQ. V dropped 3 bases and J dropped 0; count of bases not matched to a gene: 7. CDR3 loop: CASSYPTGAMNTEAFF. CDR3 nucleotide sequence: TGCGCCAGCAGCTACCCGACAGGGGCGATGAACACTGAAGCTTTCTTT.

About this clone itself: A much larger clone lies a single base off, so this may be a read error. Other DNA variants within this sample encode the same CDR3. The rearrangement joins TRBV6-5 to TRBJ1-2; D call uncertain. In germline, CDR1 is MNHEY, CDR2 SVGAGI. V gave up 4 bases and J gave up 3 bases, with 3 bases separating them. The CDR3 has 11 residues. The CDR3 is CASSLDYGYTF. CDR3 in DNA: TGTGCCAGCAGTTTAGACTATGGCTACACCTTC.

CDR3 DNA sequence: TGTGCCAGCAGCTTTGACGGGATCTACGAGCAGTACTTC. Protein sequence: CASSFDGIYEQYF. This chain links TRBV7-9 with TRBJ2-7, with D perhaps matching TRBD2 (5 bases). The CDR3 sequence is 13 residues long. The germline V gene has CDR1 SEHNR and CDR2 FQNEAQ (reference sequence). V lost 3 bases to trimming and J lost 3 bases, with 9 bases between them.

J is TRBJ1-1 and V is TRBV4-1, with TRBD1 identical over 7 bases. V lost 0 bases, J lost 4 bases, and 5 bases stayed unmatched. This CDR3 is 15 amino acids long. Germline V lookup: CDR1 MGHRA, CDR2 YSYEKL. CDR3 amino acids: CASSQEGTAGTEAFF. The CDR3 DNA reads as TGCGCCAGCAGCCAAGAGGGGACAGCTGGCACTGAAGCTTTCTTT.

Comment on this clone: This sample also contains other DNA sequences that code for the same CDR3. The J gene is TRBJ2-7, the V gene TRBV2; D is ambiguous. The CDR3 is made up of 16 amino acids. Germline CDR1 and CDR2: SNHLY and FYNNEI. The germline V and J ends were trimmed by 2 bases and 1 base, with 15 bases remaining between them. The CDR3: CASSESPDMVSYEQYF. CDR3 nucleotide sequence: TGTGCCAGCAGTGAATCCCCCGACATGGTTTCCTACGAGCAGTACTTC.

The table lists this clone with a count of one. The chain uses TRBV9 and TRBJ1-4; TRBD1 matches 8 bases. This CDR3 is 15 amino acids long. Germline V gene lookup returns CDR1 SGDLS and CDR2 YYNGEE. V gave up 4 bases and J gave up 4 bases; unmatched junction bases: 6. The CDR3 DNA follows: TGTGCCAGCAGCACTGACAGGGGAGTTAATGAAAAACTGTTTTTT. Translation gives CASSTDRGVNEKLFF.

This chain links TRBV15 with TRBJ1-5; D unclear. The germline CDR1 and CDR2 sequences are LNHNV and YYDKDF (reference sequence). The CDR3 contains 14 residues. Trimming cost V 3 bases and J 0 bases, with 6 bases left between them. CDR3 DNA sequence: TGTGCCACCAGCAGTGAATATAGCAATCAGCCCCAGCATTTT. Encoded protein: CATSSEYSNQPQHF.

Regarding this clone: Other DNA sequences in the same sample also yield this CDR3. The V call is TRBV5-4, the J call TRBJ2-3, with 8 bases that match TRBD1. The V and J ends lost 2 bases and 6 bases, in that order; junction bases with no gene match: 5. Germline V gene sequence: CDR1 SGHNT, CDR2 YYREEE (reference sequence). CDR3 size: 14 residues. In DNA form, the CDR3 reads TGTGCCAGCAGCTTTGGGACAGGAGCCGATACGCAGTATTTT. Its protein product is CASSFGTGADTQYF.

The chain employs TRBV6-1 and TRBJ2-7, with 8 bases identical to TRBD1. Germline values: CDR1 MNHNS, CDR2 SASEGT. The CDR3 runs 15 residues. V lost 1 base and J lost 1; bases outside the gene matches: 3. The CDR3 loop reads CASSEDWTGSYEQYF. The CDR3 DNA reads as TGTGCCAGCAGTGAAGACTGGACAGGGTCCTACGAGCAGTACTTC.

The V call is TRBV10-1, the J call TRBJ2-3; D ambiguous. The CDR3 length is 11 residues. V lost 3 bases and J 8 bases, leaving 6 bases between the germline ends. The germline CDR1 and CDR2 sequences are WNHNN and SYGVQD (reference sequence). The CDR3 spells CASSDYGTQYF. The CDR3 DNA reads TGCGCCAGCAGTGACTACGGTACGCAGTATTTT.

The rearrangement joins TRBV7-9 to TRBJ1-2; D possibly corresponds to TRBD1 (5 bases). The CDR3 sequence is 13 residues long. The V gene lost 3 bases and the J gene lost 3 bases, with 8 bases spanning the gap. Germline loops: CDR1 SEHNR, CDR2 FQNEAQ (reference sequence). CDR3 nucleotides: TGTGCCAGCAGCTTCGACAGCTACTATGGCTACACCTTC. Translating gives CASSFDSYYGYTF.

This clone appeared once. The chain combines TRBV29-1 with TRBJ2-1, with TRBD1 matching over 9 bases. Germline V gene sequence: CDR1 SQVTM, CDR2 ANQGSEA. CDR3 length: 12 amino acids. J was trimmed by 4 bases and V by 7 bases; bases with no gene match: 2. The CDR3 region has the DNA TGCAGCGGCGGACAGGGGTACAATGAGCAGTTCTTC. Translating it yields CSGGQGYNEQFF.

In its sample, this clone was seen once. This sequence joins TRBV7-3 and TRBJ2-7; the D is unclear. V lost 5 bases and J 4 bases, leaving 12 bases between the germline ends. The CDR3 runs to 13 residues. Germline loops: CDR1 SGHTA, CDR2 FQGTGA. The DNA for the CDR3 is TGTGCCAGCAGCCTAAATATTGGTTACGAGCAGTACTTC. Residues: CASSLNIGYEQYF.

This rearrangement joins TRBV7-8 to TRBJ2-1, with 12 bases that match TRBD2. V was clipped by 7 bases and J by 7 bases; unmatched bases: 20. The CDR3 length is 19 residues. The germline CDR1 and CDR2 sequences are SGHVS and FQNEAQ. DNA of the CDR3: TGTGCCAGCACCTGGTACCTAGCGGGAGGGCAAGGGGAAAAAAATGAGCAGTTCTTC. This encodes CASTWYLAGGQGEKNEQFF. The whole variable domain, filled in from reference TRBV7-8 and TRBJ2-1, reads GAGVSQSPRYKVAKRGQDVALRCDPISGHVSLFWYQQALGQGPEFLTYFQNEAQLDKSGLPSDRFFAERPEGSVSTLKIQRTQQEDSAVYLCASTWYLAGGQGEKNEQFFGPGTRLTVL.